This TCR beta chain comes out of a study of tumor-infiltrating lymphocytes in primary liver carcinoma. Study details: The patients comprised men and women between the ages of 30 and 69 years. Study conclusions and caveats: Relative to tumor region pairs, the tumor-adjacent and tumor-blood pairs showed overlap that was lower. Among top clones, only about 8-25% appeared in all five tumor regions.

The CDR3 contains 17 residues. The V gene lost 2 bases and the J gene lost 0 bases, with 11 bases spanning the gap. CDR1 is SGHTA and CDR2 is FQGTGA in the germline V gene. It was from approximately 20-30 mg of unsorted bulk tissue that RNA and DNA were co-extracted. Tumor regions sampled: superior, inferior, left, right poles, and centre. The input was around 530 ng total RNA; TCR beta cDNA was made from it with a constant-region primer. It was through three nested multiplex PCR rounds of slightly modified ARM-PCR that TCR beta libraries arose. Each of the first two PCR rounds ran roughly 10 cycles with TRBV1-TRBV30 forward and C-beta reverse primers. TCRdb itself ran the multiplex PCR reads through MiXCR, one entry per CDR3 protein. The profile shows fewer than 110,000 distinct CDR3 sequences, around 73% of them singletons. This clonotype was recorded many times. The antigen is unknown.

The receptor was derived from a woman in her sixties or seventies with primary liver carcinoma and hepatitis B virus infection. V is TRBV7-3 and J is TRBJ2-6, with D maybe TRBD1 (5 bases). The sequenced sample was liver tumor tissue from sampling region 2. This sample's subset: tumor region T2, inferior pole. In nucleotides, the CDR3 is TGTGCCAGCAGCTTACAGGGCCTGAACTCTGGGGCCAACGTCCTGACTTTC. Amino acid sequence: CASSLQGLNSGANVLTF.